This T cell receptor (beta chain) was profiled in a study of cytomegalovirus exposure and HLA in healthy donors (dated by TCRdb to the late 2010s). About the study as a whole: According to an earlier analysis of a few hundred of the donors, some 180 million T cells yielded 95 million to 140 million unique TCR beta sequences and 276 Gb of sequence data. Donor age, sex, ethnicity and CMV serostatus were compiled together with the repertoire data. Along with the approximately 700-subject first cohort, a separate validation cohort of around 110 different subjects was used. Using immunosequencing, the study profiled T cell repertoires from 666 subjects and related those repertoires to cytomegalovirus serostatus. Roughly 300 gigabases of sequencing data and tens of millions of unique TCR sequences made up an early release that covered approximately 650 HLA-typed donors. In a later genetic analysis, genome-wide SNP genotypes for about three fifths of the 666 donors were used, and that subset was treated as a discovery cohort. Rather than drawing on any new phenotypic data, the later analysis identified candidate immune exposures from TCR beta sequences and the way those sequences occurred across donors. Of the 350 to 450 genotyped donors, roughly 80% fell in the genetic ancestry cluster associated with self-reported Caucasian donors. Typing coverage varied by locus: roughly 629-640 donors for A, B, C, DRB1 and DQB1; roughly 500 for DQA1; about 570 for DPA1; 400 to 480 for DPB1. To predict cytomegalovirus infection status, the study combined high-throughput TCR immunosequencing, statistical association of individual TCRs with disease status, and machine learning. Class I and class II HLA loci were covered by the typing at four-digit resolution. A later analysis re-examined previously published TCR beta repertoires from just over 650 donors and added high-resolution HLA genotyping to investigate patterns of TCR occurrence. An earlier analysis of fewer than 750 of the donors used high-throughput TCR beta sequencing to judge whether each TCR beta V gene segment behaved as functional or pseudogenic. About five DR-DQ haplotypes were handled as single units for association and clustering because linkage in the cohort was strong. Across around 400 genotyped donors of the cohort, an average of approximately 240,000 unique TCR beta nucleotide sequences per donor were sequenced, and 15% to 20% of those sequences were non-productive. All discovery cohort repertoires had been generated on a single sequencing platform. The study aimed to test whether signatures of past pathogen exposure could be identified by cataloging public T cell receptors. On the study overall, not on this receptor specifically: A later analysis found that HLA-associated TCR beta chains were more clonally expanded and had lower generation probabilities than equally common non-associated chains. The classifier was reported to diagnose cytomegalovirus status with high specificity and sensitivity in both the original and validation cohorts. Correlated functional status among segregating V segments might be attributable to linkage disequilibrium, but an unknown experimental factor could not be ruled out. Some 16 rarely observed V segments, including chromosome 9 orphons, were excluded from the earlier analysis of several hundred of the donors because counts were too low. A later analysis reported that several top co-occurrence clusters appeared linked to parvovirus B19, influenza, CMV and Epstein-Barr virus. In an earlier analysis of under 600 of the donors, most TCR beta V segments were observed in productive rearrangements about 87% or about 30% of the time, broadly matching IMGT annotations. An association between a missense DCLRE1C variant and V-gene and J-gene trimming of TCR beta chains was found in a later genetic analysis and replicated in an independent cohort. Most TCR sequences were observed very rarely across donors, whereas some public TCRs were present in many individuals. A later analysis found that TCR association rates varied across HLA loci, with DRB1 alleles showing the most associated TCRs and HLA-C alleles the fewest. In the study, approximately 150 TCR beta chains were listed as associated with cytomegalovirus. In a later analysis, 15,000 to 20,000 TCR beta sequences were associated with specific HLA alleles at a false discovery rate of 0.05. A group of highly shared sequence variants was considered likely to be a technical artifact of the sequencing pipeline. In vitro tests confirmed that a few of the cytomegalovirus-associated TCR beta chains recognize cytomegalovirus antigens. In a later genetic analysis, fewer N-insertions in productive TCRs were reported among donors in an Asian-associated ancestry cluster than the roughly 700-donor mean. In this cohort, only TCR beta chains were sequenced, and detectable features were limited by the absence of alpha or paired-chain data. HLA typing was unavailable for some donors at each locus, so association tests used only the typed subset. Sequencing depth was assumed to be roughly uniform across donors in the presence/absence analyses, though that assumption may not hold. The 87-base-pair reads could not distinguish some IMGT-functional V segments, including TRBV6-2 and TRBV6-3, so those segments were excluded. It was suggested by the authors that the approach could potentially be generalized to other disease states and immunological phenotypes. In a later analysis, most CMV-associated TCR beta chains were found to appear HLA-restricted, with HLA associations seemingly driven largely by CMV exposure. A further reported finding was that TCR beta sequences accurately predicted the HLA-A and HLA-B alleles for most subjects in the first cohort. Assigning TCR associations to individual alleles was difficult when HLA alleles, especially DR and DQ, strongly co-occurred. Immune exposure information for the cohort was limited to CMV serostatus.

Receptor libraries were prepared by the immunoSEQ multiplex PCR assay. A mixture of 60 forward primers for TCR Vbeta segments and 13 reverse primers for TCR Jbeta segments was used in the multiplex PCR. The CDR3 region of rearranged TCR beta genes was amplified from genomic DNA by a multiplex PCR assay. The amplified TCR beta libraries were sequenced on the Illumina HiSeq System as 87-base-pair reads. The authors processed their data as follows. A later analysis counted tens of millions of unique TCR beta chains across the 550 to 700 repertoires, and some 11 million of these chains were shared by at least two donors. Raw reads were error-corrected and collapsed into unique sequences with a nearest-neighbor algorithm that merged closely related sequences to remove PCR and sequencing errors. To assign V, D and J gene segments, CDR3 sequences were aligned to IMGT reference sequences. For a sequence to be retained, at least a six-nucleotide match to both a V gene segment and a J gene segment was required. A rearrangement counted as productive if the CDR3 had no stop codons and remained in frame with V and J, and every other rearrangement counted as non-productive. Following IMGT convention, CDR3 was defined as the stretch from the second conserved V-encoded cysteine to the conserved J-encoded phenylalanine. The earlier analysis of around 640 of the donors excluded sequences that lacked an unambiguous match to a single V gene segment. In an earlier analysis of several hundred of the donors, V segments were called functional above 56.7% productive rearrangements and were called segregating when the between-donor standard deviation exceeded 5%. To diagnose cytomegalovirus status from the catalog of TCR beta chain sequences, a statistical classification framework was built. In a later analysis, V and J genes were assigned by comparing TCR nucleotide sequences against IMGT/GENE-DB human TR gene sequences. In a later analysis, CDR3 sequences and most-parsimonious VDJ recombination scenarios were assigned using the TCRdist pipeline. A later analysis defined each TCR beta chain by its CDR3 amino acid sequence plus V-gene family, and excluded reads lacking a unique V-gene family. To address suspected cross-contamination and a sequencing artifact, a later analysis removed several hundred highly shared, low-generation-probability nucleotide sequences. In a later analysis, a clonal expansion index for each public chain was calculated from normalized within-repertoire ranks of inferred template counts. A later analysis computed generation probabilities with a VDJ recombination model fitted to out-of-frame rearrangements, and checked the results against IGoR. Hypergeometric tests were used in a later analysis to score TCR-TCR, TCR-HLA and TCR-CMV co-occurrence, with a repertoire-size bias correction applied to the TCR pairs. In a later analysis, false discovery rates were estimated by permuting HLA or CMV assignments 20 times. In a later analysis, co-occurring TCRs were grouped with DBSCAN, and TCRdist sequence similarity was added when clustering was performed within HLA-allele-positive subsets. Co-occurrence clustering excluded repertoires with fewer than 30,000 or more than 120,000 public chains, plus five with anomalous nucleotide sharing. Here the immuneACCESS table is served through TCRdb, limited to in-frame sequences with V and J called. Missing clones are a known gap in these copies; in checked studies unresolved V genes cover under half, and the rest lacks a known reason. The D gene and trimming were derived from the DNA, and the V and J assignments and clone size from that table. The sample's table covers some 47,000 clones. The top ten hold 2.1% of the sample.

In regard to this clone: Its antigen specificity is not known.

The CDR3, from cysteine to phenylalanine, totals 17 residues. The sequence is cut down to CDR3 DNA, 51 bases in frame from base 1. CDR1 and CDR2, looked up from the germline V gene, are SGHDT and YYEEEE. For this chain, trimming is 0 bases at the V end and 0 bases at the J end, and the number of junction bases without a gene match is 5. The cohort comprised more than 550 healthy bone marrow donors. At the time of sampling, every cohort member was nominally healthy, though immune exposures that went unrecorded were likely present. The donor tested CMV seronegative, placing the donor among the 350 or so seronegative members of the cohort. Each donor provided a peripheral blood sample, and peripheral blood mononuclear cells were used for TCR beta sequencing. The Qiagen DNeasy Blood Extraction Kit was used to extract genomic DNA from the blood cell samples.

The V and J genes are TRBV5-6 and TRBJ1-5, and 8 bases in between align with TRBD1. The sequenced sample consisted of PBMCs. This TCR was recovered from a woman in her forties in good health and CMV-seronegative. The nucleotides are TGTGCCAGCAGCTTGGTAGGGGACAGGAATAGCAATCAGCCCCAGCATTTT. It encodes CASSLVGDRNSNQPQHF.